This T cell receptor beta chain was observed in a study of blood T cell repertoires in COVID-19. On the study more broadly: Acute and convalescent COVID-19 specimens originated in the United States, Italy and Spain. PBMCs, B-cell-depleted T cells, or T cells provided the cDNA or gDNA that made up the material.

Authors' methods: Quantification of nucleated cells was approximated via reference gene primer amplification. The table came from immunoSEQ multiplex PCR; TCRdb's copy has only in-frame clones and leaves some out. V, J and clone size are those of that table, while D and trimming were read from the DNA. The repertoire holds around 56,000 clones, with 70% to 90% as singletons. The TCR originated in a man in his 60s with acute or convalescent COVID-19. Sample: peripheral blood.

The CDR3 region is CASIRQGINYGYTF. CDR3 DNA sequence: TGTGCCAGCATTCGACAGGGGATTAACTATGGCTACACCTTC. The J gene is TRBJ1-2, the V gene TRBV6-5, with TRBD1 identical over 8 bases. CDR1 is MNHEY and CDR2 is SVGAGI in the germline V gene. This CDR3 region has 14 residues. Unmatched junction bases numbered 5, after V lost 7 bases and J lost 1 base.